A selection of T cell receptor beta chains follows, all from one sample in a study of CDR3 diversity in severe acne. TCRdb reprocessed the PCR reads with MiXCR, giving one entry per CDR3 protein. The repertoire consists of about 85,000 distinct CDR3 sequences, with around half occurring once and the leading ten covering around 9.1%. Sequenced input: blood. The receptors were gathered from a male donor in good health, serving as a control. CDR3s include the opening cysteine and the closing phenylalanine or tryptophan. The D gene is left open where the match is weak. Expanded clones are given a class, and other clones once, few, many or no size at all.

cdr3_length,clone_size,v_call,j_call,d_call,cdr3_aa,cdr3_nt
14,many,TRBV5-5,TRBJ2-3,TRBD1,CASIGDRATDTQYF,TGTGCCAGTATAGGGGACAGGGCAACAGATACGCAGTATTTT
16,-,TRBV5-4,TRBJ2-6,-,CASTSRGSSGANVLTF,TGTGCCAGCACCTCAAGGGGAAGCTCTGGGGCCAACGTCCTGACTTTC
15,many,TRBV5-1,TRBJ2-1,-,CASSLGVGSYNEQFF,TGTGCCAGCAGCTTGGGGGTAGGCTCCTACAATGAGCAGTTCTTC
15,medium-sized,TRBV25-1,TRBJ2-3,-,CASSAQLDASPEQYF,TGTGCCAGCAGTGCCCAGCTAGACGCCAGCCCCGAGCAGTATTTT
12,few,TRBV29-1,TRBJ2-7,TRBD2,CSVEEAGGYLHF,TGCAGCGTTGAAGAAGCGGGAGGTTATTTGCACTTC
14,-,TRBV12-3/TRBV12-4,TRBJ1-3,-,CASTSGEYGNTIYF,TGTGCCAGCACCTCAGGAGAGTATGGAAACACCATATATTTT
16,many,TRBV5-1,TRBJ1-4,TRBD1,CASSQTSGTGSEKLFF,TGCGCCAGCAGCCAAACCTCCGGGACAGGGAGTGAAAAACTGTTTTTT
12,-,TRBV19,TRBJ1-3,-,CASSPFGNTIYF,TGTGCCAGTAGCCCCTTTGGAAACACCATATATTTT
14,-,TRBV9,TRBJ2-7,TRBD2,CASSTSGTSHEQYF,TGTGCCAGCAGTACTAGCGGAACCTCCCACGAGCAGTACTTC
12,few,TRBV29-1,TRBJ1-2,TRBD1,CSGSQGDYGYTF,TGCAGCGGATCACAGGGGGACTATGGCTACACCTTC
11,once,TRBV7-9,TRBJ1-3,-,CASSFHNTIYF,TGTGCCAGCAGCTTCCATAACACCATATATTTT
14,-,TRBV6-1,TRBJ2-2,-,CASSDQELVAELFF,TGTGCCAGCAGTGACCAAGAACTCGTAGCGGAGCTGTTTTTT
12,-,TRBV2,TRBJ1-6,TRBD1,CASSPGQGRLHF,TGTGCCAGCAGCCCCGGACAGGGACGCCTCCACTTT
14,medium-sized,TRBV5-5,TRBJ1-2,-,CASSLTAQSYGYTF,TGTGCCAGCAGCTTGACAGCCCAATCCTATGGCTACACCTTC
12,-,TRBV20-1,TRBJ1-2,-,CSARTRDYAYTF,TGCAGTGCTAGAACCCGGGACTACGCCTACACCTTC
14,once,TRBV2,TRBJ1-5,-,CASRDVGGNQPQHF,TGTGCCAGCAGGGACGTGGGGGGCAATCAGCCCCAGCATTTT
13,-,TRBV5-1,TRBJ1-2,-,CASSLEQVYGYTF,TGCGCCAGCAGCTTGGAGCAGGTCTATGGCTACACCTTC
15,many,TRBV6-5,TRBJ1-1,TRBD1,CASSYQTGANTEAFF,TGTGCCAGCAGTTATCAGACAGGGGCGAACACTGAAGCTTTCTTT
18,-,TRBV6-2/TRBV6-3,TRBJ1-5,-,CASSYSSTEDGPRQPQHF,TGTGCCAGCAGTTACTCAAGCACCGAAGACGGGCCTCGGCAGCCCCAGCATTTT
14,few,TRBV24-1,TRBJ1-2,TRBD1,CATSEDRDRNGYTF,TGTGCCACCAGTGAAGACAGGGACCGAAATGGCTACACCTTC
16,-,TRBV5-1,TRBJ1-3,-,CASSLWLRLSGNTICF,TGTGCCAGCAGCTTATGGCTCCGGCTCTCTGGAAACACCATATGTTTT
13,-,TRBV27,TRBJ1-5,-,CASSGKNNQPQHF,TGTGCCAGCAGTGGAAAGAACAATCAGCCCCAGCATTTT
14,medium-sized,TRBV29-1,TRBJ2-3,TRBD1,CSVSGGYGGDTQYF,TGCAGCGTTTCAGGGGGCTACGGGGGAGATACGCAGTATTTT
14,-,TRBV5-5,TRBJ2-7,TRBD2,CASSLRGGRNEQYF,TGTGCCAGCAGCCTTCGGGGAGGGCGGAACGAGCAGTACTTC
13,medium-sized,TRBV5-5,TRBJ2-7,TRBD1,CASSQDRPYEQYF,TGTGCCAGCAGCCAGGACAGGCCCTACGAGCAGTACTTC
15,-,TRBV5-4,TRBJ2-5,-,CASSFAGSQEKAQYF,TGTGCCAGCAGCTTCGCCGGGAGCCAAGAGAAGGCCCAGTACTTC
23,-,TRBV12-3/TRBV12-4,TRBJ2-1,TRBD2,CASSDVGGRRIGLAGGPADEQFF,TGTGCCAGCAGCGACGTGGGGGGGCGAAGGATCGGACTAGCGGGAGGGCCGGCGGATGAGCAGTTCTTC
15,-,TRBV12-3/TRBV12-4,TRBJ2-5,TRBD2,CASSPISGRQETQYF,TGTGCCAGCAGTCCGATTAGCGGGAGGCAAGAGACCCAGTACTTC
13,-,TRBV7-9,TRBJ1-2,-,CASSPTGSDSYTF,TGTGCCAGCAGCCCTACAGGATCCGATAGCTACACCTTC
15,-,TRBV9,TRBJ2-7,-,CASSVEGQTVYEQYF,TGTGCCAGCAGCGTTGAAGGCCAGACAGTCTACGAGCAGTACTTC
13,-,TRBV20-1,TRBJ1-1,TRBD1,CSARQGRGTEAFF,TGCAGTGCCCGACAGGGCAGGGGCACTGAAGCTTTCTTT
14,many,TRBV10-3,TRBJ2-2,-,CAAGQGSPTGELFF,TGTGCCGCCGGCCAGGGTAGCCCCACCGGGGAGCTGTTTTTT
14,many,TRBV11-2,TRBJ2-3,-,CASSLSLQGGTQYF,TGTGCCAGCAGCTTATCCCTCCAAGGGGGGACGCAGTATTTT
16,-,TRBV12-3/TRBV12-4,TRBJ2-7,TRBD1,CASSSVQGAPRDEQYF,TGTGCCAGCAGTTCGGTACAGGGGGCGCCTAGGGACGAGCAGTACTTC
12,-,TRBV25-1,TRBJ1-2,-,CAWGPGDYGYTF,TGTGCCTGGGGGCCCGGCGACTATGGCTACACCTTC
14,many,TRBV20-1,TRBJ2-7,-,CSAREDGSSYEQYF,TGCAGTGCTAGAGAGGACGGGAGCTCCTACGAGCAGTACTTC
12,-,TRBV19,TRBJ1-1,-,CASGLGGTEAFF,TGTGCCAGTGGGTTAGGGGGCACTGAAGCTTTCTTT
13,-,TRBV6-1,TRBJ1-2,-,CASGEGNNYGYAF,TGTGCCAGCGGGGAGGGCAACAACTATGGCTACGCCTTC